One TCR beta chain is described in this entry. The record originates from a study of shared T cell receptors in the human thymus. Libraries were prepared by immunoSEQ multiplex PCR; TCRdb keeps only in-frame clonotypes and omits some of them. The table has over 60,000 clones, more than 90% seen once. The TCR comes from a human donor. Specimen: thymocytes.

The CDR3 nucleotides read TGCGCCAGCAGCCAAGGACGGTCGGTAGATACGCAGTATTTT. Its translation is CASSQGRSVDTQYF. The chain carries TRBV4-1 and TRBJ2-3, with D hard to call. The CDR3 extends over 14 amino acids. The V gene's germline CDR1 is MGHRA and CDR2 YSYEKL. V was pared by 1 base and J by 5 bases, with 10 bases between.